The rows below give T cell receptor beta chains drawn from one sample of a study of T-cell reconstitution after alpha-beta-depleted transplantation in children. TCRdb re-called the PCR reads with MiXCR, one entry per CDR3 protein. This sample has approximately 350,000 distinct CDR3 sequences; about a tenth occur once, and the top ten carry about 2.3%. Sequenced here: PBMCs from the stem cell graft donor, sampled from the stem cell graft. All receptors come from a human donor who donated a stem cell graft to a child with acute lymphoblastic leukemia. Both conserved end residues are part of each CDR3. D genes are given only for firm matches. The size entry is marked missing in some rows and otherwise reads once, few, many or a size class.

d_call	clone_size	v_call	j_call	cdr3_nt	cdr3_aa
-	few	TRBV11-2	TRBJ2-1	TGTGCCAGCAGCCCCATTTCAGGACCTTACAATGAGCAGTTCTTC	CASSPISGPYNEQFF
TRBD1	few	TRBV4-1	TRBJ2-1	TGCGCCAGCGGTCGAGGGGGCGTGGGATACAATGAGCAGTTCTTC	CASGRGGVGYNEQFF
-	-	TRBV6-1	TRBJ1-4	TGTGCCAGCAGGTCGAGTGGGGGTTTTAATGAAAAACTGTTTTTT	CASRSSGGFNEKLFF
-	few	TRBV20-1	TRBJ1-1	TGCAGTGCTAGAGATCCACGGGGAGGTGCTGAAGCTTTCTTT	CSARDPRGGAEAFF
-	few	TRBV29-1	TRBJ2-7	TGCAGCGTTGAGATGAACAGGGCCTACGAGCAGTACTTC	CSVEMNRAYEQYF
-	many	TRBV5-6	TRBJ2-1	TGTGCCAGCAGCTTGGATCGACTAGTAGGAAATGAGCAGTTCTTC	CASSLDRLVGNEQFF
-	-	TRBV20-1	TRBJ2-3	TGCAGTGCTAGAGATTATGACGGATACTCTAGCACAGATACGCAGTATTTT	CSARDYDGYSSTDTQYF
TRBD2	-	TRBV12-3/TRBV12-4	TRBJ2-7	TGTGCCAGCAGTTTATGGGAGGGCCGCTTCGAGCAGTACTTC	CASSLWEGRFEQYF
-	few	TRBV20-1	TRBJ1-5	TGCAGTGCTATAAGGCAGCCCTATAGCAATCAGCCCCAGCATTTT	CSAIRQPYSNQPQHF
-	-	TRBV7-2	TRBJ2-1	TGTGCCAGCAGCTTATTGGGGGTCGGTTACAATGAGCAGTTCTTC	CASSLLGVGYNEQFF
TRBD1	-	TRBV5-1	TRBJ2-5	TGCGCCAGCAGCCGTGGACAGGGGGAGGTTTGGGAGACCCAGTACTTC	CASSRGQGEVWETQYF
TRBD2	-	TRBV28	TRBJ2-5	TGTGCCAGCAGCAGACTCGGGACTAGCGGGAAGGAGACCCAGTACTTC	CASSRLGTSGKETQYF
TRBD1	few	TRBV4-3	TRBJ2-7	TGCGCCAGCAGCCAAGATCAAATAGAGAGGGACAGGAGCTCCTACGAGCAGTACTTC	CASSQDQIERDRSSYEQYF
-	-	TRBV10-3	TRBJ2-3	TGTGCCATCAGTGAGTCCGAGCGAGCCGTTGGGAATACGCAGTATTTT	CAISESERAVGNTQYF
-	-	TRBV3-1	TRBJ2-1	TGTGCCAGCAGCCAAGCCCTAGGGGGAGGGAACGAGCAGTTCTTC	CASSQALGGGNEQFF
-	many	TRBV7-9	TRBJ2-5	TGTGCCAGCAGCCCCGACACCGAAGAGACCCAGTACTTC	CASSPDTEETQYF
-	many	TRBV6-5	TRBJ1-1	TGTGCCAGCAGCCGCGGGGAGGAAGCTTTCTTT	CASSRGEEAFF
-	few	TRBV5-4	TRBJ1-1	TGTGCCAGCAGCCCTGCGGTAGGGAAACCGAACACTGAAGCTTTCTTT	CASSPAVGKPNTEAFF
-	-	TRBV5-1	TRBJ2-5	TGCGCCAGCAGCTCCGGAGCGACAGGATTCCAAGAGACCCAGTACTTC	CASSSGATGFQETQYF
-	many	TRBV9	TRBJ2-6	TGTGCCAGCAGCGTAGCTAAAGCAGACCCCTACTCTGGGGCCAACGTCCTGACTTTC	CASSVAKADPYSGANVLTF
-	many	TRBV9	TRBJ1-5	TGTGCCAGCAGTGTGCAGGAGAATCAGCCCCAGCATTTT	CASSVQENQPQHF
TRBD1	-	TRBV28	TRBJ2-2	TGTGCCAGCAGTTTTGGAAACAGGGGGCGGACCGGGGAGCTGTTTTTT	CASSFGNRGRTGELFF
-	few	TRBV5-4	TRBJ2-6	TGTGCCAGCAGCTTTTCGCTCTCTGGGGCCAACGTCCTGACTTTC	CASSFSLSGANVLTF
-	many	TRBV27	TRBJ2-7	TGTGCCAGCAGCCCTGCGGGGAGCTCCTACGAGCAGTACTTC	CASSPAGSSYEQYF
-	many	TRBV21-1	TRBJ1-1	TGTGCCAGCAGCAAAGCGGGCAAGAACACTGAAGCTTTCTTT	CASSKAGKNTEAFF
-	many	TRBV6-1	TRBJ2-7	TGTGCCAGCAGTGAAGGCCCAAGAGGCTCCTACGAGCAGTACTTC	CASSEGPRGSYEQYF
-	-	TRBV7-9	TRBJ2-1	TGTGCCAGCAGCTACCCCGGCGCGGAGGACAATGAGCAGTTCTTC	CASSYPGAEDNEQFF
-	few	TRBV12-3/TRBV12-4	TRBJ1-2	TGTGCCAGCAGTTCGAGGGGTCTTGGCTACACCTTC	CASSSRGLGYTF
TRBD2	few	TRBV4-2	TRBJ2-1	TGTGCCACCGGTGGGCTAGCGGAATACAATGAGCAGTTCTTC	CATGGLAEYNEQFF
TRBD2	many	TRBV4-1	TRBJ2-7	TGCGCCAGCAGCCAAGATAGCGGGGGGACCCCCTACGAGCAGTACTTC	CASSQDSGGTPYEQYF
TRBD2	-	TRBV7-2	TRBJ2-1	TGTGCCAGCAGCTTAGCGCCCGGACTAGCGCATTACAATGAGCAGTTCTTC	CASSLAPGLAHYNEQFF
-	many	TRBV3-1	TRBJ2-7	TGTGCCAGCAGCCAAGTAAGGGCGGGCGTTGGCGAGCAGTACTTC	CASSQVRAGVGEQYF
-	few	TRBV15	TRBJ2-3	TGTGCCACCAGCAGAGAACTAGCAGCTAGCACAGATACGCAGTATTTT	CATSRELAASTDTQYF
-	few	TRBV7-7	TRBJ2-2	TGTGCTAGCAGCTTAGACGTGACCGGGGAGCTGTTTTTT	CASSLDVTGELFF
TRBD2	-	TRBV27	TRBJ2-7	TGTGCCAGCACCGGTTCTCAGCGGGGGTACTACGAGCAGTACTTC	CASTGSQRGYYEQYF
-	few	TRBV29-1	TRBJ2-7	TGCAGCGTTGAAACGAGGTTTGGGTACGAGCAGTACTTC	CSVETRFGYEQYF
-	-	TRBV4-2	TRBJ2-3	TGTGCCAGCAGCCAAGATCGGGCCGAGTCCACAGATACGCAGTATTTT	CASSQDRAESTDTQYF
TRBD2	few	TRBV4-3	TRBJ2-5	TGCGCCAGCAGCCAGGCGACTAGCGGGAGTTCCCTAGGGGAGACCCAGTACTTC	CASSQATSGSSLGETQYF
TRBD2	-	TRBV12-3/TRBV12-4	TRBJ2-3	TGTGCCAGCAGTGCCACGAGCGGGAGGCCTGCCTCCACAGATACGCAGTATTTT	CASSATSGRPASTDTQYF
TRBD2	few	TRBV12-3/TRBV12-4	TRBJ2-1	TGTGCCAGCAGTTTGCGGGGGTCCCCCTACAATGAGCAGTTCTTC	CASSLRGSPYNEQFF
-	-	TRBV7-2	TRBJ2-3	TGTGCCAGCAGGATCCGGACAAGCACAGATACGCAGTATTTT	CASRIRTSTDTQYF
TRBD1	-	TRBV20-1	TRBJ1-6	TGCAGTGCTAGAAGACAGGGTAATTCACCCCTCCACTTT	CSARRQGNSPLHF
TRBD2	-	TRBV6-5	TRBJ2-7	TGTGCCAGCAGTTCCTACCTTCGCATAGCGGGAACCACCTACGAGCAGTACTTC	CASSSYLRIAGTTYEQYF
TRBD2	-	TRBV30	TRBJ2-1	TGTGCCTGGACTAGCGGGAGCTACAATGAGCAGTTCTTC	CAWTSGSYNEQFF
TRBD1	-	TRBV28	TRBJ2-7	TGTGCCAGCACCCGACAGGGTTCCCCCTCCTACGAGCAGTACTTC	CASTRQGSPSYEQYF
TRBD2	few	TRBV14	TRBJ2-7	TGTGCCAGCAGTCCCTATGTGGGTAGCGGGAGTTACGAGCAGTACTTC	CASSPYVGSGSYEQYF
-	few	TRBV19	TRBJ1-1	TGTGCCAGTAGTGTCAGTATGAACACTGAAGCTTTCTTT	CASSVSMNTEAFF
TRBD2	-	TRBV20-1	TRBJ2-7	TGCAGTGCCCCAAGCGGGAGTAGCTACGAGCAGTACTTC	CSAPSGSSYEQYF
TRBD1	-	TRBV11-2	TRBJ2-1	TGTGCCAGCAGCTTGAGACAGGGGGCTTATATTCTGTTCTTC	CASSLRQGAYILFF
-	few	TRBV7-8	TRBJ1-2	TGTGCCAGCAGTTTGAGTCAGGATGGCTACACCTTC	CASSLSQDGYTF
TRBD1	-	TRBV4-1	TRBJ2-2	TGCGCCAGCAGCGGGACAGGGGGAGACGGGGAGCTGTTTTTT	CASSGTGGDGELFF
-	-	TRBV19	TRBJ2-7	TGTGCCAGTAGTATCCGGGGAGTCCTCTACGAGCAGTACTTC	CASSIRGVLYEQYF
-	few	TRBV7-2	TRBJ1-3	TGTGCCAGCAGCTTATGGACCGTCTCTGGAAACACCATATATTTT	CASSLWTVSGNTIYF
-	few	TRBV5-8	TRBJ2-3	TGTGCCAGCAGCCAGACTCCGGCCCCAGATACGCAGTATTTT	CASSQTPAPDTQYF
TRBD2	few	TRBV7-2	TRBJ2-1	TGTGCCAGCAGCTTAAGGCTAGCGGGGAATGAGCAGTTCTTC	CASSLRLAGNEQFF